These 30 T cell receptor beta chains share one sample of origin, sequenced in a study of graft-versus-host responses after intestinal transplantation. Method: immunoSEQ multiplex PCR; TCRdb's copy keeps in-frame clones and lacks some. The sample has 20,000 or so clones; approximately 86% are singletons. Sequencing was performed on bone marrow, taken approximately 19 weeks after transplant. These receptor sequences come from a human patient who received an intestinal transplant, so some T cells may come from the graft donor.

V gene TRBV21-1 combines with J gene TRBJ1-2; no DNA check was done on the table's D call, TRBD1. TRBV21-1 has pseudogene status. CDR3 size: 12 residues. CDR3 sequence: CASSTAFYGYTF. CDR3 DNA: TGTGCCAGCTCGACAGCTTTCTATGGCTACACCTTC.

V and J are TRBV9 and TRBJ2-1; 11 bases are a match to TRBD2. V dropped 4 bases and J dropped 4; count of bases not matched to a gene: 7. CDR1 and CDR2 (germline): SGDLS, YYNGEE. This CDR3 has 16 residues. CDR3 residues: CASSSQLAGGYNEQFF. The CDR3 DNA follows: TGTGCCAGCAGCTCACAGCTAGCGGGAGGTTACAATGAGCAGTTCTTC.

The chain recombines TRBV9 with TRBJ1-1, with D possibly matching TRBD1 (5 bases). Germline V gene lookup returns CDR1 SGDLS and CDR2 YYNGEE. Trimming removed 1 base from V and 5 bases from J, with 12 bases in between. CDR3 length equals 14 residues. The CDR3 sequence is CASSVKGRGTEAFF. In DNA, the CDR3 is TGTGCCAGCAGCGTAAAGGGGCGGGGGACTGAAGCTTTCTTT.

The rearrangement links TRBV28 to TRBJ2-7; 11 bases align to TRBD2. The germline gives CDR1 MDHEN, CDR2 SYDVKM. V gave up 4 bases and J gave up 0 bases; unmatched junction bases: 17. The CDR3 sequence is 20 residues long. In DNA, the CDR3 is TGTGCCAGCAGTTGGCCCCGATCATCGTTAGCGGGAGGGCCCTCCTACGAGCAGTACTTC. Translation: CASSWPRSSLAGGPSYEQYF.

The chain couples TRBV19 to TRBJ2-7; TRBD1 might be the D (5 bases). The germline V gene has CDR1 LNHDA and CDR2 SQIVND (reference sequence). Between the trimmed V and J ends, which lost 3 bases and 6 bases, there was a span of 12 bases. This CDR3 comprises 13 residues. The CDR3 sequence is CASSIELGREQYF. As DNA, the CDR3 is TGTGCCAGTAGTATTGAGTTGGGGCGCGAGCAGTACTTC. Using reference TRBV19 and TRBJ2-7 for the parts outside the CDR3, the full variable domain is DGGITQSPKYLFRKEGQNVTLSCEQNLNHDAMYWYRQDPGQGLRLIYYSQIVNDFQKGDIAEGYSVSREKKESFPLTVTSAQKNPTAFYLCASSIELGREQYFGPGTRLTVT.

The J gene is TRBJ1-4, the V gene TRBV28; D is possibly TRBD1 (5 bases). This CDR3 is 15 amino acids long. Germline V gene lookup returns CDR1 MDHEN and CDR2 SYDVKM. The ends were cut back, 2 bases at V and 5 bases at J, with 12 bases in the middle. The CDR3 reads CASSLIHRPNEKLFF. The CDR3 DNA reads TGTGCCAGCAGTTTAATTCACAGGCCCAATGAAAAACTGTTTTTT.

This chain joins TRBV2 and TRBJ1-1; D may be TRBD1 (6 bases). Per the germline V gene, CDR1 is SNHLY and CDR2 is FYNNEI. The CDR3 has 14 amino acids. V was shortened by 3 bases and J by 3 bases, with 11 bases between the two germline ends. Written as DNA, the CDR3 is TGTGCCAGCAGTGATTCGGGGGCAGACACTGAAGCTTTCTTT. Its protein product is CASSDSGADTEAFF. The complete variable domain, with remaining parts taken from reference TRBV2 and TRBJ1-1, reads EPEVTQTPSHQVTQMGQEVILRCVPISNHLYFYWYRQILGQKVEFLVSFYNNEISEKSEIFDDQFSVERPDGSNFTLKIRSTKLEDSAMYFCASSDSGADTEAFFGQGTRLTVV.

The gene calls are TRBV27 and TRBJ1-2; no definite D call. V was trimmed by 0 bases and J by 4 bases, leaving 12 bases between them. Germline CDR1 reads MNHEY; CDR2 reads SMNVEV (reference sequence). The CDR3 is 15 amino acids. The CDR3 protein is CASSLSQWEGYGYTF. In nucleotides, the CDR3 is TGTGCCAGCAGTTTATCCCAGTGGGAGGGCTATGGCTACACCTTC.

The chain joins TRBV5-4 to TRBJ2-7, with TRBD1 matching over 10 bases. The CDR3 spans 15 residues. CDR1 is SGHNT and CDR2 is YYREEE in the germline V gene (reference sequence). V lost 1 base and J lost 3; bases outside the gene matches: 4. The chain's CDR3 is CASSLWGQGLYEQYF. The CDR3 coding sequence is TGTGCCAGCAGCTTGTGGGGACAGGGGCTCTACGAGCAGTACTTC.

V and J are TRBV19 and TRBJ1-2, with a tentative D call TRBD1 (5 bases). Looked up from germline, CDR1 is LNHDA and CDR2 is SQIVND (reference sequence). The CDR3 is 14 amino acids. The V and J ends lost 11 bases and 6 bases respectively, with 22 bases between them. The DNA of the CDR3 is TGTGCCCCTCAATTGGGGGGACCGGGGGATGGCTACACCTTC. It encodes CAPQLGGPGDGYTF.

The chain combines TRBV27 with TRBJ2-1; the D is unclear. The CDR3 consists of 18 residues. Trimming stripped 6 bases from V and 2 bases from J, with 23 bases between. Germline loops: CDR1 MNHEY, CDR2 SMNVEV (reference sequence). The CDR3 nucleotides are TGTGCCAGCAGCTCTGGGGAAGATCTGGTTACTACCTACAATGAGCAGTTCTTC. This translates into CASSSGEDLVTTYNEQFF.

The V call is TRBV7-9, the J call TRBJ2-1; D not resolved. This CDR3 has 13 amino acids. V lost 2 bases and J 6 bases, leaving 8 bases between the germline ends. Germline values: CDR1 SEHNR, CDR2 FQNEAQ (reference sequence). CDR3 protein: CASSLSPTNEQFF. CDR3 DNA: TGTGCCAGCAGCTTATCTCCCACCAATGAGCAGTTCTTC.

This chain connects TRBV28 to TRBJ2-5, with D perhaps TRBD2 (6 bases). The V gene's germline CDR1 is MDHEN and CDR2 SYDVKM. CDR3 size: 13 residues. The V gene lost 9 bases and the J gene lost 1 base, with 12 bases spanning the gap. CDR3 residues: CASRAGSQETQYF. Here the CDR3 DNA reads TGTGCCAGTCGAGCGGGTTCCCAAGAGACCCAGTACTTC.

The chain recombines TRBV6-4 with TRBJ2-3, with D possibly being TRBD1 or TRBD2 (6 bases each). The ends were cut back, 3 bases at V and 4 bases at J, with 11 bases in the middle. Germline V CDR1 and CDR2: MRHNA, SNTAGT. This CDR3 comprises 14 residues. Here the CDR3 DNA reads TGTGCCAGCAGTGAAGAGGGGGAGGCAGATACGCAGTATTTT. Translating gives CASSEEGEADTQYF.

V is TRBV4-1 and J is TRBJ1-2; D is unresolved. In germline, CDR1 is MGHRA, CDR2 YSYEKL. There are 15 residues in the CDR3. The V gene lost 0 bases and the J gene lost 0 bases, with 8 bases spanning the gap. CDR3 nucleotides: TGCGCCAGCAGCCAAGATCGCTCGCCTAACTATGGCTACACCTTC. It translates to CASSQDRSPNYGYTF.

This clone appeared a single time. This sample includes further DNA sequences coding for the same CDR3. Written as DNA, the CDR3 is TGTGCCAGCAGTCGCTGGTGGGGTCGTGGTTATAACGAGAGCACTGAAGCTTTCTTT. Its translation: CASSRWWGRGYNESTEAFF. The genes are TRBV28 and TRBJ1-1, with D unresolved. This CDR3 has 19 residues. V gave up 5 bases and J gave up 4 bases, with 29 bases separating them. Looked up from germline, CDR1 is MDHEN and CDR2 is SYDVKM.

The V call is TRBV12-5, the J call TRBJ2-3, with D perhaps TRBD2 (5 bases). CDR1 and CDR2 from the germline V gene are LGHNT and FRNRAP. The CDR3 spans 16 residues. The V end was cut by 4 bases, the J end by 1 base, with 15 bases between. CDR3 DNA: TGTGCTAGTGGTTCCAGCGGACCCTGGGGCACAGATACGCAGTATTTT. Amino acids: CASGSSGPWGTDTQYF.

The chain uses TRBV5-1 and TRBJ1-1; no definite D call. The CDR3 length is 11 residues. Germline assignment: CDR1 SGHRS and CDR2 YFSETQ. The germline V and J ends were trimmed by 6 bases and 6 bases, with 9 bases remaining between them. The CDR3: CASKRSSEAFF. The DNA of the CDR3 is TGCGCCAGCAAGAGGAGCTCTGAAGCTTTCTTT.

This clone was recorded once. V usage is TRBV9 and J usage is TRBJ1-1; the D is unclear. V shed 4 bases and J shed 2 bases, with 12 bases lying between them. The CDR3 runs 14 residues. Germline CDR1 is SGDLS and CDR2 is YYNGEE. The chain's CDR3 is CASSFLSGNTEAFF. In DNA, the CDR3 is TGTGCCAGCAGCTTCCTCAGTGGAAACACTGAAGCTTTCTTT.

The genes are TRBV11-2 and TRBJ1-1, with 7 bases aligning to TRBD1. This CDR3 has 14 amino acids. Looked up from germline, CDR1 is SGHAT and CDR2 is FQNNGV. V lost 5 bases, J lost 0 bases, and 3 bases stayed unmatched. The CDR3 DNA sequence: TGTGCCAGCAGCACGGGACAGATGAACACTGAAGCTTTCTTT. This encodes CASSTGQMNTEAFF.

This clone was seen only a few times. CDR3 loop: CSATEMNTEAFF. CDR3 DNA sequence: TGCAGCGCGACCGAGATGAACACTGAAGCTTTCTTT. This chain uses TRBV29-1 with TRBJ1-1; D unresolved. In germline, CDR1 is SQVTM, CDR2 ANQGSEA. The length of the CDR3 is 12 residues. The V and J ends lost 7 bases and 0 bases respectively, with 9 bases between them. Full variable domain (outside the CDR3, taken from reference TRBV29-1 and TRBJ1-1): SAVISQKPSRDICQRGTSLTIQCQVDSQVTMMFWYRQQPGQSLTLIATANQGSEATYESGFVIDKFPISRPNLTFSTLTVSNMSPEDSSIYLCSATEMNTEAFFGQGTRLTVV.

V gene TRBV4-1 combines with J gene TRBJ2-3; perhaps TRBD1 as D (5 bases). The CDR3 has 14 amino acids. The V gene lost 1 base and the J gene lost 2 bases, with 7 bases spanning the gap. The germline V gene has CDR1 MGHRA and CDR2 YSYEKL. The CDR3 spells CASSQGQNTDTQYF. The CDR3 nucleotides are TGCGCCAGCAGCCAAGGACAGAACACAGATACGCAGTATTTT.

The chain has TRBV10-2 and TRBJ2-2, with 7 bases matching TRBD2. Germline trimming cut 4 bases from V and 7 bases from J; bases unmatched to any gene: 3. The CDR3 is made up of 13 amino acids. Germline V gene lookup returns CDR1 WSHSY and CDR2 SAAADI. CDR3 loop: CASSAGGIGELFF. The CDR3 region has the DNA TGCGCCAGCAGTGCGGGGGGAATCGGGGAGCTGTTTTTT.

This chain links TRBV5-8 with TRBJ2-1, with D maybe TRBD1 (5 bases). The germline CDR1 and CDR2 sequences are SGHTS and YDEGEE. Trimming pared 1 base from V and 0 bases from J, leaving 11 bases between. The length of the CDR3 is 16 residues. CDR3 bases: TGTGCCAGCAGCTTGAACAAGGGGATCTCCTACAATGAGCAGTTCTTC. It is translated as CASSLNKGISYNEQFF.

This clone was counted only a few times. The V and J genes are TRBV7-9 and TRBJ1-4; 7 positions match TRBD1. This CDR3 is built from 15 residues. Germline-derived CDR1 and CDR2 are SEHNR and FQNEAQ (reference sequence). With 5 bases clipped from V and 1 base from J, the junction kept 4 bases outside the gene matches. The CDR3 loop is CASSLRQGTNEKLFF. DNA for the CDR3: TGTGCCAGCAGCCTTCGACAGGGAACTAATGAAAAACTGTTTTTT.

The CDR3 DNA reads TGTGCCAGCAGCGGCGACTTCCTCACAGATACGCAGTATTTT. This codes for CASSGDFLTDTQYF. This rearrangement joins TRBV11-2 to TRBJ2-3; no definite D call. CDR3 size: 14 residues. Germline V lookup: CDR1 SGHAT, CDR2 FQNNGV. With 5 bases removed from V and 2 bases from J, the gap between germline ends came to 11 bases.

The CDR3 DNA is TGTGCCAGCAGTCCCCCCGGTGATCAGCCCCAGCATTTT. Encoded protein: CASSPPGDQPQHF. This chain links TRBV28 with TRBJ1-5; D is unresolved. The CDR3 contains 13 residues. CDR1 and CDR2 (germline): MDHEN, SYDVKM. V gave up 5 bases and J gave up 5 bases, with 10 bases separating them.

This clone has just one count. The chain joins TRBV11-3 to TRBJ1-3; D remains ambiguous. In germline, CDR1 is SGHNT, CDR2 YENEEA. Trimming left V 1 base short and J 14 bases short, with 9 bases between. The CDR3 length is 11 residues. CDR3 sequence: CASSLGESLYF. The CDR3 nucleotides read TGTGCCAGCAGCTTAGGAGAGTCCTTATATTTT.

The J gene is TRBJ1-2, the V gene TRBV29-1; D not resolved. This CDR3 contains 12 residues. The V and J ends lost 3 bases and 7 bases respectively, with 12 bases between them. CDR1 SQVTM and CDR2 ANQGSEA come from the germline V gene. The DNA for the CDR3 is TGCAGCGTTGATCGTCTCCAAGGTGGCTACACCTTC. Translation gives CSVDRLQGGYTF.

The rearrangement links TRBV25-1 to TRBJ2-1, with D possibly TRBD2 on 5 matching bases. CDR3 length equals 17 residues. Germline V gives CDR1 MGHDK, CDR2 SYGVNS. Between the trimmed V and J ends, which lost 3 bases and 0 bases, there was a span of 15 bases. Here the CDR3 reads CASSEALARSSYNEQFF. For the CDR3, the DNA is TGTGCCAGCAGTGAGGCATTAGCGCGGAGCTCCTACAATGAGCAGTTCTTC.